This T cell receptor beta chain was documented in a study of T-cell reconstitution after alpha-beta-depleted transplantation in children. The V end was cut by 0 bases, the J end by 4 bases, with 10 bases between. The CDR3 consists of 15 residues. Germline lookup yields CDR1 MNHEY and CDR2 SVGAGI. Preparation of the TCRbeta library used unique molecular identifiers. TCRdb ran MiXCR on the PCR reads and lists one entry per CDR3 protein. The top ten clones hold approximately 5% of a sample with some 840,000 distinct CDR3 sequences, roughly 15% of them seen once. The study's findings and limits: Once a year had passed after transplant, T-cell counts and diversity came mostly from newly produced T cells.

Regarding this clonotype: Its specificity is unknown.

The specimen comprised PBMCs, mostly from graft donor cells, sampled 360 days after TCRalphabeta/CD19-depleted stem cell transplant. The source is a male patient younger than 18 who had a stem cell transplant for acute lymphoblastic leukemia, so the T cells may come from the graft donor. The chain recombines TRBV6-5 with TRBJ1-5; D is unresolved. For the CDR3, the DNA is TGTGCCAGCAGTTACTCGAAGGTGGGGAATCAGCCCCAGCATTTT. The encoded protein is CASSYSKVGNQPQHF.